Below, one T cell receptor (beta chain) is given with its context. The data stem from a study of T cell changes during pregnancy in multiple sclerosis. The data were produced by immunoSEQ multiplex PCR, yet TCRdb's version contains in-frame clones alone and is incomplete. The sample consists of around 65,000 clones, 80% to 95% of them appearing once. Germline CDR1 reads SGHRS; CDR2 reads YFSETQ. The V end was cut by 2 bases, the J end by 4 bases, with 15 bases between. The CDR3 consists of 15 residues. This chain uses TRBV5-1 with TRBJ2-5; the D gene is possibly TRBD1 (6 bases). Specimen: peripheral blood, collected in the second trimester of pregnancy. This receptor was obtained from a female donor in good health, enrolled as a control in a pregnancy study. The DNA for the CDR3 is TGCGCCAGCAGCTTACCGGAAAAAGGGGGAGAGACCCAGTACTTC. Amino acids: CASSLPEKGGETQYF. Full variable domain (rest looked up from reference TRBV5-1 and TRBJ2-5): KAGVTQTPRYLIKTRGQQVTLSCSPISGHRSVSWYQQTPGQGLQFLFEYFSETQRNKGNFPGRFSGRQFSNSRSEMNVSTLELGDSALYLCASSLPEKGGETQYFGPGTRLLVL.